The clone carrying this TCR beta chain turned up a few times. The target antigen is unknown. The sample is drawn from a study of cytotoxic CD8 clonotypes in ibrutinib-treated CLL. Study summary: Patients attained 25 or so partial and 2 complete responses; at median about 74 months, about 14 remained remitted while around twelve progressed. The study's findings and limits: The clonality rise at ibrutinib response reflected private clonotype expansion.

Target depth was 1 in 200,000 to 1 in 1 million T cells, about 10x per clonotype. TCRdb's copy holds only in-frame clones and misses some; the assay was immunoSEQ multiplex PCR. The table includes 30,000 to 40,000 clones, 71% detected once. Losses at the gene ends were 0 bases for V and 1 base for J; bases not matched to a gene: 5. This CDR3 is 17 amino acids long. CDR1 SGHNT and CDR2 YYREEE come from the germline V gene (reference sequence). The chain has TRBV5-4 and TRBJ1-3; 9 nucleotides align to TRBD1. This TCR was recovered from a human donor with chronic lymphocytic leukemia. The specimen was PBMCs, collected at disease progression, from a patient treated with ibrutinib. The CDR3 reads CASSLGDRVGSGNTIYF. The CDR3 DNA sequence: TGTGCCAGCAGCTTGGGGGACAGGGTCGGGTCTGGAAACACCATATATTTT.